The sequence of this TCR beta chain was determined in a study of cytomegalovirus exposure and HLA in healthy donors. This clone was seen once. Primers for the PCR totalled 60 Vbeta and 13 Jbeta. Clones were read by immunoSEQ multiplex PCR, and TCRdb kept only the in-frame ones, dropping some. Among some 76,000 clones listed, just over 85% were seen once. CDR3 length: 13 residues. Trimming stripped 8 bases from V and 3 bases from J, with 11 bases between. The V gene's germline CDR1 is MNHNY and CDR2 SVGAGI (reference sequence). J is TRBJ2-1 and V is TRBV6-6; weak D call: TRBD1 (5 bases). The sequence came from a woman younger than 45 in good health and CMV-seronegative. Sequenced: PBMCs. DNA for the CDR3: TGTGCCAGCCATATCGACAGCTACAATGAGCAGTTCTTC. Its protein is CASHIDSYNEQFF.